This T cell receptor beta chain derives from a study of blood T cell repertoires in COVID-19. Study details: The analysed material was cDNA or gDNA that came from T cells, B-cell-depleted T cells, or PBMCs.

Per the authors' pipeline: Amplified reference gene primers provided the basis for estimating nucleated cell counts. Generated by immunoSEQ multiplex PCR, the TCRdb table keeps only in-frame clones and is missing some. That table supplies the V and J calls and clone size; D and trimming were determined from the DNA. This sample has tens of thousands of clones, with over 60% found just once. This TCR derives from a man aged 70-80 years with COVID-19, enrolled during active disease. The specimen was peripheral blood.

CDR3: CASSGVAGANEQFF. The CDR3 coding sequence is TGTGCCAGCAGCGGGGTAGCGGGAGCGAATGAGCAGTTCTTC. V gene TRBV9 combines with J gene TRBJ2-1; 9 nucleotides align to TRBD2. Per germline, CDR1 SGDLS and CDR2 YYNGEE. The V gene end was trimmed by 3 bases and the J gene end by 7 bases; junction bases not matched to a gene: 5. This CDR3 comprises 14 residues.